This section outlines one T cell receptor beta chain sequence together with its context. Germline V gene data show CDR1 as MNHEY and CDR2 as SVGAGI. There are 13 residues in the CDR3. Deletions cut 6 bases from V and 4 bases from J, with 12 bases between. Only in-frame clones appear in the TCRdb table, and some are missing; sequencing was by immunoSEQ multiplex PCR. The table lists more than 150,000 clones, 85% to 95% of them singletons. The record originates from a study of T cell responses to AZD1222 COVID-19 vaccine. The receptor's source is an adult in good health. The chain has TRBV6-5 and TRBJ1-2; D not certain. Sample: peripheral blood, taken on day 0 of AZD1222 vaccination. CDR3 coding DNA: TGTGCCAGCAGCCTTAATGACGGCTATGGCTACACCTTC. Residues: CASSLNDGYGYTF.